This T cell receptor (beta chain) was obtained from a study of vaccination effects on CD4 cells after COVID-19. As for the study in general: A median of 72 days separated the second dose and sampling. Study findings and constraints: The study enrolled few convalescent patients and sampled no early post-infection timepoints.

Only in-frame clones appear in the TCRdb table, and some are missing; sequencing was by immunoSEQ multiplex PCR. This table has about 28,000 clones, around 70% appearing once. As concerns this clone: Its antigen remains unknown.

CDR3 length: 16 residues. Germline V CDR1 and CDR2: SGHAT, FQNNGV. J gave up 3 bases and V 5 bases, and 10 bases lay outside the gene matches. With the ViraFEST assay, the study expanded antigen-specific CD4+ T cells using viral peptide pools, then sequenced them. At the end of 9 to 11 days of culture, CD4+ T cells were isolated. Subjects were given two BNT162b2 or mRNA-1273 vaccine doses. Every well housed more than 1.5 million PBMC, which grew in culture alongside 10 IU/ml IL-2 and roughly 10 ug/ml peptides. This TCR derives from a human donor who received a COVID-19 vaccine. The chain couples TRBV11-2 to TRBJ1-1, with 9 bases matching TRBD1. The sample in question was CD4+ T cells from PBMCs cultured with HCoV-NL63 spike peptides, obtained after COVID-19 vaccination. CDR3 region: CASSPHRGRLDTEAFF. CDR3 sequence (DNA): TGTGCCAGCAGCCCACACAGGGGGCGCTTGGACACTGAAGCTTTCTTT.